This T cell receptor beta chain was retrieved from a study of blood T cell repertoires in COVID-19. Study in general: COVID-19 samples collected from the United States, Italy and Spain covered acute and convalescent phases. T cells, B-cell-depleted T cells, or PBMCs provided the cDNA or gDNA that served as material.

The protocol was immunoSEQ multiplex PCR, while the TCRdb copy is restricted to in-frame clones and leaves out a portion. The sample yields approximately 90,000 clones, 90% seen once. Trimming cost V 8 bases and J 2 bases, with 12 bases left between them. The germline V gene encodes CDR1 LGHDT and CDR2 YNNKEL (reference sequence). CDR3 size: 13 residues. The V gene is TRBV3-1 (or the pseudogene TRBV3-2), the J gene TRBJ1-1, with D possibly matching TRBD1 (5 bases). This TCR came from a man aged 55 to 70 with acute or convalescent COVID-19. Material for sequencing was peripheral blood. The chain's CDR3 is CASVSDRNTEAFF. The DNA of the CDR3 is TGTGCCAGCGTCTCCGACAGAAACACTGAAGCTTTCTTT.